This T cell receptor (beta chain) was documented in a study of cytomegalovirus exposure and HLA in healthy donors. Researchers ran the PCR with 60 Vbeta and 13 Jbeta primers. Per the original data handling: A follow-up analysis tallied around 80 million unique TCR beta chains, roughly 11 million shared. The data were produced by immunoSEQ multiplex PCR, yet TCRdb's version contains in-frame clones alone and is incomplete. V and J calls and clone size are given by that table; D and trimming were obtained from the DNA. The specimen's table records under 130,000 clones. V lost 4 bases to trimming and J lost 7 bases, with 10 bases between them. Germline V gene lookup returns CDR1 SGHAT and CDR2 FQNNGV. The CDR3 length is 13 residues.

The sample comprised PBMCs. This chain connects TRBV11-2 to TRBJ2-2; possibly TRBD1 for D (6 bases). The source is a man between 40 and 49 years old in good health and CMV-seronegative. The CDR3 DNA is TGTGCCAGCAGCTCGGACAGCAACGGGGAGCTGTTTTTT. This translates into CASSSDSNGELFF.